The text below deals with one T cell receptor beta chain. Its specificity is not known. Described time point: patch test 1, 2 weeks after DPC sensitization. Documented treatment: therapeutic diphenylcyclopropenone sensitization with weekly scalp DPC. TCRdb recomputed calls from the RACE reads with MiXCR, one row per CDR3 protein. The table includes tens of thousands of distinct CDR3 sequences, more than 30% detected once. The CDR3 covers 13 residues. With V trimmed by 3 bases and J by 11 bases, 8 bases remained unmatched. CDR1 is ENHRY, CDR2 SYGVKD, per germline. The data are from a study of human T cells and chemical hapten exposure. Study summary: The scalp of each patient received a weekly diphenylcyclopropenone dose for the full approximately 25-week study. Regarding the study as a whole: Counts of TCRs above 1 in 1000 frequency stayed unchanged with DPC sensitization. Expanded TCRs showed more large CDR3 clusters than pre-sensitization or healthy control sets.

The sample consisted of whole blood, taken in connection with sensitization to the hapten diphenylcyclopropenone (DPC). V gene TRBV10-3 combines with J gene TRBJ1-1; 8 bases fit TRBD1. This clonotype was sampled from a middle-aged man with alopecia areata. Some clones in this sample may be carry-over from other donors' samples. In nucleotides, the CDR3 is TGTGCCATCAGTGATTGGACAGGGCAGGGGGCTTTCTTT. This codes for CAISDWTGQGAFF.